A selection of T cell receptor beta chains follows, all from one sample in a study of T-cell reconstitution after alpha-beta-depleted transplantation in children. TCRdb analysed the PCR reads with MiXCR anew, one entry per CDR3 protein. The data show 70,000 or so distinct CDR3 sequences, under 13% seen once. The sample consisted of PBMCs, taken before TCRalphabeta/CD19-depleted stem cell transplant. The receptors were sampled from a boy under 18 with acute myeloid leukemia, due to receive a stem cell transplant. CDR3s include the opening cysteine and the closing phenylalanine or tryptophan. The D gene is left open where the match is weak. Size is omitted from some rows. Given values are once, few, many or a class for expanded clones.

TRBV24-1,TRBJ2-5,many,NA,CATSDGGEETQYF,TGTGCCACCAGTGATGGGGGAGAAGAGACCCAGTACTTC
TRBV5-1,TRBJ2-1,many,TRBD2,CASSRDGTSGEYEQFF,TGCGCCAGCAGCCGAGACGGGACTAGCGGGGAATATGAGCAGTTCTTC
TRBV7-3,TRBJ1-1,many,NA,CASSDGRGAGEAFF,TGTGCCAGCAGCGATGGCCGGGGGGCCGGTGAAGCTTTCTTT
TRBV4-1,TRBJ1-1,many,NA,CASSQGGRGQAFF,TGCGCCAGCAGCCAAGGAGGACGGGGGCAAGCTTTCTTT
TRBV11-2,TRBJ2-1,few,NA,CASTALARNEQFF,TGTGCCAGCACCGCACTAGCTAGGAATGAGCAGTTCTTC
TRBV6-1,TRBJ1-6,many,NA,CASSAGRTSSYNSPLHF,TGTGCCAGCAGTGCCGGTCGGACTAGCTCCTATAATTCACCCCTCCACTTT
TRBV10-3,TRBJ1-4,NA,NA,CAIARSTNEKLFF,TGTGCCATCGCACGTTCAACTAATGAAAAACTGTTTTTT
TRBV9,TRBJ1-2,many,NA,CASSSDPFPYGYTF,TGTGCCAGCAGCTCGGACCCGTTCCCCTATGGCTACACCTTC
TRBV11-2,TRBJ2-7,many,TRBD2,CASSLAGEVGEQYF,TGTGCCAGCAGCTTGGCGGGGGAGGTGGGAGAGCAGTACTTC
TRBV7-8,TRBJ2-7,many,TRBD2,CASSLAFSSGAGGTYEQYF,TGTGCCAGCAGCTTGGCCTTTTCATCGGGAGCGGGAGGTACCTACGAGCAGTACTTC
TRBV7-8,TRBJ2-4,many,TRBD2,CASTATSGAKNIQYF,TGTGCCAGCACCGCGACTAGCGGGGCCAAAAACATTCAGTACTTC
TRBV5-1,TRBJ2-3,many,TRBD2,CASSLVSSSGGAKDTQYF,TGCGCCAGCAGCTTGGTTTCGTCTAGCGGGGGGGCCAAAGATACGCAGTATTTT
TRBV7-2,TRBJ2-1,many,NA,CASREESFYNEQFF,TGTGCCAGCAGAGAAGAGAGTTTTTACAATGAGCAGTTCTTC
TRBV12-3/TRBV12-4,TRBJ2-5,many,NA,CASRSMTEAIETQYF,TGTGCCAGCAGAAGCATGACCGAGGCGATAGAGACCCAGTACTTC
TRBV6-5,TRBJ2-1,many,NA,CASSPRAVLYNEQFF,TGTGCCAGCTCCCCCCGGGCAGTTCTTTACAATGAGCAGTTCTTC
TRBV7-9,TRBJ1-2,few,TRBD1,CAPLGRDRASNYGYTF,TGTGCCCCCCTGGGCCGGGACAGGGCATCTAACTATGGCTACACCTTC
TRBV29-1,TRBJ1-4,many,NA,CSVVAGAANEKLFF,TGCAGCGTTGTAGCGGGGGCTGCTAATGAAAAACTGTTTTTT
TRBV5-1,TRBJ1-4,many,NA,CASSSAVRREHNEKLFF,TGCGCCAGCAGCTCCGCCGTTAGAAGGGAACATAATGAAAAACTGTTTTTT
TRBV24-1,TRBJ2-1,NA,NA,CGASDPRTGSSYNEQFF,TGTGGGGCCAGTGATCCTAGAACAGGGAGCTCCTACAATGAGCAGTTCTTC
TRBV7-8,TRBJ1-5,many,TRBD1,CASSLVIGQGNQPQHF,TGTGCCAGCAGCTTAGTAATTGGACAGGGGAATCAGCCCCAGCATTTT
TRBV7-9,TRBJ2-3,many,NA,CASSLGVNRALGTDTQYF,TGTGCCAGCAGCTTAGGGGTGAACAGGGCCCTCGGCACAGATACGCAGTATTTT
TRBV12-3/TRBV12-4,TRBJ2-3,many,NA,CASSPSGGNTDTQYF,TGTGCCAGCAGTCCCAGCGGAGGAAACACAGATACGCAGTATTTT
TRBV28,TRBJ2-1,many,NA,CASSLYRDYNEQFF,TGTGCCAGCAGTTTATACCGAGACTACAATGAGCAGTTCTTC
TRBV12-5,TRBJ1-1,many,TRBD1,CASGLGGQGATEAFF,TGTGCTAGTGGTTTGGGGGGACAGGGGGCTACTGAAGCTTTCTTT
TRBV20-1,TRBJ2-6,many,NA,CSARYQGSGANVLTF,TGCAGTGCTAGATACCAGGGCTCTGGGGCCAACGTCCTGACTTTC
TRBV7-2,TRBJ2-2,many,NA,CASSLWAANTGELFF,TGTGCCAGCAGCTTATGGGCTGCCAACACCGGGGAGCTGTTTTTT
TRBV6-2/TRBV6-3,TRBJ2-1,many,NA,CASISGTLSYNEQFF,TGTGCCAGCATTTCCGGGACCCTCTCCTACAATGAGCAGTTCTTC
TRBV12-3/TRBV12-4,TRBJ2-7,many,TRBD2,CASSFSGGKYEQYF,TGTGCCAGCAGTTTTTCGGGAGGGAAATACGAGCAGTACTTC
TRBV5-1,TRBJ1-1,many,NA,CASRTNRARNTEAFF,TGCGCCAGCAGGACGAACAGGGCAAGGAACACTGAAGCTTTCTTT
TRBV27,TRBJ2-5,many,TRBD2,CATRLAGRTPPQYF,TGTGCCACCCGATTAGCGGGCCGCACTCCACCCCAGTACTTC
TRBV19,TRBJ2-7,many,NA,CASSTRYTPYEQYF,TGTGCCAGTAGTACGCGGTACACCCCCTACGAGCAGTACTTC